This record covers a single TCR beta chain. This record comes from a study of TIL therapy for anti-PD-1-resistant metastatic lung cancer. Study summary: Median tumor mutation burden was under 1.9 mutations per megabase.

The libraries were made with immunoSEQ v3. Only in-frame clones appear in the TCRdb table, and some are missing; sequencing was by immunoSEQ multiplex PCR. Found here are 15,000 to 20,000 clones, around 82% of them singletons; the top ten hold 2.2%. The germline gives CDR1 SGDLS, CDR2 YYNGEE. This CDR3 region has 13 residues. Trimming cost V 4 bases and J 6 bases, with 13 bases left between them. Stated time point: pre-treatment sample, taken before nivolumab and TIL therapy. The receptor was isolated from a person between 30 and 80 years old with non-small cell lung cancer. The input for sequencing was blood, taken at baseline. J is TRBJ1-2 and V is TRBV9, with a possible D match to TRBD1 (6 bases). CDR3 DNA sequence: TGTGCCAGCAGCCCTACAGGGACGAATGGCTACACCTTC. It codes for CASSPTGTNGYTF. Full variable domain (outside the CDR3, taken from reference TRBV9 and TRBJ1-2): DSGVTQTPKHLITATGQRVTLRCSPRSGDLSVYWYQQSLDQGLQFLIQYYNGEERAKGNILERFSAQQFPDLHSELNLSSLELGDSALYFCASSPTGTNGYTFGSGTRLTVV.